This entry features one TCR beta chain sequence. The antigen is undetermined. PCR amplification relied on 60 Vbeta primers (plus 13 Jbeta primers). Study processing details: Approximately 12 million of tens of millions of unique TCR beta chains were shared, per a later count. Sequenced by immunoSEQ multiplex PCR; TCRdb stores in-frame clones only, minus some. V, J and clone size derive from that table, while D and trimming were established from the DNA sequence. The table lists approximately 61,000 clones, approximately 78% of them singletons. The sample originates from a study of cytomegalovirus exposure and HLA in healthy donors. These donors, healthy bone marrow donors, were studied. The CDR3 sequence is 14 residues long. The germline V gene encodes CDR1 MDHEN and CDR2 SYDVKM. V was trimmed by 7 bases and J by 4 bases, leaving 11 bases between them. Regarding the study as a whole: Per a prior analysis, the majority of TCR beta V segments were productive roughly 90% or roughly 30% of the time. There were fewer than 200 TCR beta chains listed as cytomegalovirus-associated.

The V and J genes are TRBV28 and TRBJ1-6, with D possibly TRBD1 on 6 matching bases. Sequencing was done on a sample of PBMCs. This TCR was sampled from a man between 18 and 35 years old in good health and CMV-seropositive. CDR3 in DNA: TGTGCCAGCAACACCGGACAGTATAATTCACCCCTCCACTTT. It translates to CASNTGQYNSPLHF.